A selection of T cell receptor beta chains follows, all from one sample in a study of blood T cell repertoires in COVID-19. Assay: immunoSEQ multiplex PCR; the TCRdb copy retains only in-frame clones and omits some. The sample lists 150,000 or so clones; roughly 87% were seen once. Source material: PBMCs or T cells enriched from blood (not recorded which). The receptors stem from a woman aged 50 to 60 who had recovered from COVID-19. The CDR3 runs from the conserved cysteine through the conserved F or W. D genes are given only for firm matches. Part of the rows lack a size; the others show once, few, many or a class for expanded clones.

D: TRBD2; V: TRBV24-1; size: few; J: TRBJ2-1; CDR3: CATSIAGRNDEQFF; DNA: TGTGCCACCAGCATAGCGGGAAGGAATGATGAGCAGTTCTTC
D: TRBD1; V: TRBV5-4; size: -; J: TRBJ2-3; CDR3: CASSRSDRDADTQYF; DNA: TGTGCCAGCAGCCGATCAGACAGGGATGCAGATACGCAGTATTTT
D: -; V: TRBV27; size: many; J: TRBJ2-3; CDR3: CASSLSGPLDTQYF; DNA: TGTGCCAGCAGTTTAAGCGGGCCCTTGGATACGCAGTATTTT
D: TRBD1; V: TRBV5-1; size: -; J: TRBJ1-3; CDR3: CASSNQMGTVGNTIYF; DNA: TGCGCCAGCAGCAACCAGATGGGGACAGTTGGAAACACCATATATTTT
D: -; V: TRBV30; size: -; J: TRBJ2-3; CDR3: CAWSVSLRTQYF; DNA: TGTGCCTGGAGTGTATCCCTTCGGACGCAGTATTTT
D: TRBD1; V: TRBV4-1; size: -; J: TRBJ1-6; CDR3: CASSHQQGDNSPLHF; DNA: TGCGCCAGCAGCCACCAACAGGGGGATAATTCACCCCTCCACTTT
D: TRBD1; V: TRBV10-3; size: -; J: TRBJ2-1; CDR3: CAIRFSGGAVNEQFF; DNA: TGTGCCATCAGATTTTCAGGGGGCGCAGTAAATGAGCAGTTCTTC
D: TRBD2; V: TRBV11-3; size: -; J: TRBJ2-6; CDR3: CASSSPGLAVSGANVLTF; DNA: TGTGCCAGCAGCTCACCGGGACTAGCGGTCTCTGGGGCCAACGTCCTGACTTTC
D: TRBD2; V: TRBV5-1; size: -; J: TRBJ2-7; CDR3: CASSLGLAGTIMVYEQYF; DNA: TGCGCCAGCAGCTTGGGACTAGCGGGGACGATAATGGTCTACGAGCAGTACTTC
D: TRBD2; V: TRBV4-1; size: -; J: TRBJ2-1; CDR3: CASSPLGLAVGDEQFF; DNA: TGCGCCAGCAGCCCACTCGGACTAGCGGTGGGCGATGAGCAGTTCTTC
D: TRBD2; V: TRBV29-1; size: once; J: TRBJ2-3; CDR3: CSVGGLAGLTDTQYF; DNA: TGCAGCGTCGGAGGACTAGCGGGACTCACAGATACGCAGTATTTT
D: TRBD2; V: TRBV5-4; size: -; J: TRBJ2-3; CDR3: CASSSPRPGSGRADTQYF; DNA: TGTGCCAGCAGCTCCCCCCGGCCCGGTAGCGGGAGAGCCGATACGCAGTATTTT
D: TRBD2; V: TRBV25-1; size: -; J: TRBJ2-1; CDR3: CASSEGGGGINEQFF; DNA: TGTGCCAGCAGTGAAGGTGGCGGGGGGATAAATGAGCAGTTCTTC
D: -; V: TRBV5-6; size: -; J: TRBJ2-5; CDR3: CASSSLGEEKQETQYF; DNA: TGTGCCAGCAGTTCCTTAGGGGAAGAGAAACAAGAGACCCAGTACTTC
D: TRBD2; V: TRBV18; size: -; J: TRBJ2-7; CDR3: CASSGTSGGSSYEQYF; DNA: TGTGCCAGCTCAGGGACTAGCGGGGGAAGCTCCTACGAGCAGTACTTC
D: TRBD1; V: TRBV7-3; size: -; J: TRBJ1-1; CDR3: CASSLRFAPGQGSPEAFF; DNA: TGTGCCAGCAGCTTAAGGTTTGCGCCGGGACAGGGATCCCCTGAAGCTTTCTTT
D: TRBD2; V: TRBV2; size: -; J: TRBJ2-7; CDR3: CASSGGRAYEQYF; DNA: TGTGCCAGCAGTGGCGGGAGGGCCTACGAGCAGTACTTC
D: -; V: TRBV29-1; size: few; J: TRBJ2-7; CDR3: CSVEGTSNSGFYEQYF; DNA: TGCAGCGTTGAAGGTACGAGTAATAGTGGTTTCTACGAGCAGTACTTC
D: -; V: TRBV14; size: -; J: TRBJ2-7; CDR3: CASSPERLKAFSTELSYEQYF; DNA: TGTGCCAGCAGCCCGGAAAGGCTAAAGGCTTTTTCTACAGAACTTTCCTACGAGCAGTACTTC
D: -; V: TRBV5-4; size: -; J: TRBJ1-1; CDR3: CASRLRSQGNTEAFF; DNA: TGTGCCAGCCGCCTTCGGTCACAGGGGAACACTGAAGCTTTCTTT
D: TRBD2; V: TRBV18; size: -; J: TRBJ2-2; CDR3: CASSPIGPSGGTGELFF; DNA: TGTGCCAGCTCACCAATCGGCCCTAGCGGAGGCACCGGGGAGCTGTTTTTT
D: TRBD1; V: TRBV11-2; size: -; J: TRBJ1-5; CDR3: CASSRTGGNQPQHF; DNA: TGTGCCAGCAGCCGGACAGGGGGCAATCAGCCCCAGCATTTT
D: -; V: TRBV5-1; size: -; J: TRBJ2-1; CDR3: CASSLDVLTAEQFF; DNA: TGCGCCAGCAGCTTGGATGTCCTAACCGCAGAGCAGTTCTTC
D: TRBD2; V: TRBV27; size: -; J: TRBJ2-1; CDR3: CASSSPSSGSGNEQFF; DNA: TGTGCCAGCAGTTCCCCCTCGAGCGGGAGTGGGAATGAGCAGTTCTTC
D: TRBD2; V: TRBV28; size: -; J: TRBJ2-3; CDR3: CASSVAGGGNTQYF; DNA: TGTGCCAGTAGCGTAGCGGGGGGCGGAAATACGCAGTATTTT
D: -; V: TRBV27; size: -; J: TRBJ2-1; CDR3: CASSMGPETWFF; DNA: TGTGCCAGCAGTATGGGGCCCGAGACATGGTTCTTC
D: -; V: TRBV27; size: -; J: TRBJ2-5; CDR3: CASSLSSPLETQYF; DNA: TGTGCCAGCAGTTTATCCAGTCCGCTGGAGACCCAGTACTTC
D: TRBD1; V: TRBV11-1; size: -; J: TRBJ1-1; CDR3: CASSWRTGGSNTEAFF; DNA: TGTGCCAGCAGCTGGCGGACAGGGGGGAGCAACACTGAAGCTTTCTTT
D: -; V: TRBV27; size: -; J: TRBJ2-5; CDR3: CASSLGQQETQYF; DNA: TGTGCCAGCAGTCTCGGACAACAAGAGACCCAGTACTTC
D: -; V: TRBV29-1; size: once; J: TRBJ1-4; CDR3: CSVVLAENEKLFF; DNA: TGCAGCGTTGTGTTAGCCGAAAATGAAAAACTGTTTTTT
D: -; V: TRBV18; size: -; J: TRBJ1-1; CDR3: CASSPRGDTEAFF; DNA: TGTGCCAGCTCACCCCGGGGGGACACTGAAGCTTTCTTT
D: -; V: TRBV2; size: -; J: TRBJ2-2; CDR3: CASSEPLGRADTGELFF; DNA: TGTGCCAGCAGTGAACCGCTGGGCAGGGCTGACACCGGGGAGCTGTTTTTT
D: TRBD1; V: TRBV7-2; size: -; J: TRBJ1-5; CDR3: CASSLAGQWGNQPQHF; DNA: TGTGCCAGCAGCTTGGCGGGACAGTGGGGCAATCAGCCCCAGCATTTT
D: TRBD2; V: TRBV11-3; size: -; J: TRBJ2-3; CDR3: CASSLAGVSTDTQYF; DNA: TGTGCCAGCAGCTTGGCGGGAGTGAGCACAGATACGCAGTATTTT
D: -; V: TRBV6-2/TRBV6-3; size: -; J: TRBJ2-7; CDR3: CASSSQTHQKVHEQYF; DNA: TGTGCCAGCAGTTCACAGACGCACCAGAAAGTCCACGAGCAGTACTTC
D: -; V: TRBV7-6; size: once; J: TRBJ1-2; CDR3: CASRSFNTGENGYTF; DNA: TGTGCCAGCAGATCCTTTAATACGGGGGAGAATGGCTACACCTTC
D: -; V: TRBV11-2; size: -; J: TRBJ2-7; CDR3: CASSWWESSSYEQYF; DNA: TGTGCCAGCAGCTGGTGGGAGAGCAGCTCCTACGAGCAGTACTTC
D: -; V: TRBV7-8; size: -; J: TRBJ2-2; CDR3: CASSSTVHTGELFF; DNA: TGTGCCAGCAGCTCAACGGTGCACACCGGGGAGCTGTTTTTT
D: -; V: TRBV11-3; size: -; J: TRBJ2-2; CDR3: CASLGTGHSNTGELFF; DNA: TGTGCCAGCCTCGGGACGGGACACTCGAACACCGGGGAGCTGTTTTTT
D: -; V: TRBV5-4; size: -; J: TRBJ2-7; CDR3: CASSLGGSFSYEQYF; DNA: TGTGCCAGCAGCTTGGGAGGGAGCTTCTCCTACGAGCAGTACTTC
D: TRBD1; V: TRBV28; size: -; J: TRBJ1-4; CDR3: CASSPWDRRTNEKLFF; DNA: TGTGCCAGCAGTCCCTGGGACAGGCGAACTAATGAAAAACTGTTTTTT
D: -; V: TRBV15; size: -; J: TRBJ1-1; CDR3: CATSRVSGTKAGTEAFF; DNA: TGTGCCACCAGCAGAGTAAGCGGAACCAAAGCTGGCACTGAAGCTTTCTTT
D: TRBD1; V: TRBV27; size: -; J: TRBJ2-3; CDR3: CASSSTGNTDTQYF; DNA: TGTGCCAGCAGCTCGACAGGGAATACAGATACGCAGTATTTT
D: -; V: TRBV7-8; size: -; J: TRBJ2-7; CDR3: CASSSRGRGYEQYF; DNA: TGTGCCAGCAGCTCCCGTGGGCGGGGATACGAGCAGTACTTC
D: TRBD2; V: TRBV14; size: once; J: TRBJ2-1; CDR3: CASSRGSGTSGIGYNEQFF; DNA: TGTGCCAGCAGCCGGGGGAGCGGGACTAGCGGGATAGGGTACAATGAGCAGTTCTTC
D: TRBD2; V: TRBV6-5; size: once; J: TRBJ2-5; CDR3: CASSRDYPVETQYF; DNA: TGTGCCAGTTCTCGGGACTACCCTGTGGAGACCCAGTACTTC